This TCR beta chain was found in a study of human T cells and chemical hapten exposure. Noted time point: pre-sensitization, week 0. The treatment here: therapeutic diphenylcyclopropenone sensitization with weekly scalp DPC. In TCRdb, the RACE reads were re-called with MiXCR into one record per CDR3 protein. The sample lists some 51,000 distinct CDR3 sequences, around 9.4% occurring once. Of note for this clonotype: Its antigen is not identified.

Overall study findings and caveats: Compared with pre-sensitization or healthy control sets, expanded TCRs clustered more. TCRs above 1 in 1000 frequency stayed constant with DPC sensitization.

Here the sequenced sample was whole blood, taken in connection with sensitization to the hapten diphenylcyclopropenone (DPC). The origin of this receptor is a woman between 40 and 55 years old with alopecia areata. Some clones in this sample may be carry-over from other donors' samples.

The CDR3 nucleotides read TGTGCCAGCAGTGATAGGGTCAATGAGCAGTTCTTC. It is translated as CASSDRVNEQFF. The chain carries TRBV6-1 and TRBJ2-1; no clear D gene. Germline CDR1 and CDR2: MNHNS and SASEGT. This CDR3 contains 12 residues. Trimming took 3 bases from V and 6 from J, leaving 6 bases between them.